This TCR beta chain was recovered during a study of Ad26.COV2.S vaccination and SARS-CoV-2 variants. Study observations and caveats: From the TCR breadth and depth analyses, total T cell responses may have been underestimated. Placebo recipients showed lower spike-specific TCR breadth than vaccinees. Breadth measured for non-spike TCRs was similar across vaccine and placebo recipients.

This clone was picked up a small number of times. As yet, its antigen is unknown. Treatment described: about 20 received Ad26.COV2.S at low or high dose, single or two shots; about 5 received placebo; per-sample allocation not given. It was on day 63 after the first vaccine or placebo injection that samples were taken. An 18-55-year-old adult in Boston served as donor. J gave up 0 bases and V 0 bases, and 7 bases lay outside the gene matches. The germline V gene encodes CDR1 GTSNPN and CDR2 SVGIG (reference sequence). The CDR3 has 16 residues. Assay used: immunoSEQ multiplex PCR; TCRdb lists only in-frame clones, some missing. The sample records 200,000 to 250,000 clones, 70% to 90% being singletons.

Sequenced material: peripheral blood, taken in a trial of Ad26.COV2.S vaccine versus placebo. This TCR derives from a person aged 18 to 59 who received the Ad26.COV2.S COVID-19 vaccine or a placebo. The chain uses TRBV30 and TRBJ1-1, with TRBD1 matching over 7 bases. The CDR3 region is CAWSVQTGRMNTEAFF. The CDR3 DNA sequence: TGTGCCTGGAGTGTACAGACAGGGAGAATGAACACTGAAGCTTTCTTT. Supplemented by reference TRBV30 and TRBJ1-1, the full variable domain reads SQTIHQWPATLVQPVGSPLSLECTVEGTSNPNLYWYRQAAGRGLQLLFYSVGIGQISSEVPQNLSASRPQDRQFILSSKKLLLSDSGFYLCAWSVQTGRMNTEAFFGQGTRLTVV.